This paragraph covers one T cell receptor beta chain sequence. No antigen is known for it. The sample originates from a study of cytomegalovirus exposure and HLA in healthy donors (dated by TCRdb to 2015 to 2018). In terms of the full investigation: An earlier analysis of approximately 550 of the donors reported 250 to 300 Gb of sequence data and some 100 million unique TCR beta sequences from about 180 million T cells. HLA typing included class I and class II loci at four-digit resolution. All discovery cohort repertoires had been generated on a single sequencing platform. The study profiled the T cell repertoires of some 610 subjects by immunosequencing and related them to cytomegalovirus serostatus. A later analysis re-examined previously published TCR beta repertoires from about 700 donors and added high-resolution HLA genotyping to investigate patterns of TCR occurrence. The study was designed to test whether signatures of past pathogen exposure could be identified by cataloging public T cell receptors. Roughly 290 gigabases of sequencing data and around 90 million unique TCR sequences made up an early release that covered 500 to 650 HLA-typed donors. Roughly 5 DR-DQ haplotypes were handled as single units for association and clustering because linkage in the cohort was strong. Of the 350 to 400 genotyped donors, about 84% fell in the genetic ancestry cluster associated with self-reported Caucasian donors. Genome-wide SNP genotypes for about three fifths of the roughly 700 donors were used in a later genetic analysis, which treated that subset as a discovery cohort. The study combined high-throughput TCR immunosequencing, statistical association of individual TCRs with disease status, and machine learning to predict cytomegalovirus infection status. The number of donors typed differed by locus, with roughly 620-640 for A, B, C, DRB1 and DQB1, about 500 for DQA1, 600 to 610 for DPA1, and around 430 for DPB1. Besides the first cohort of around 670 subjects, a separate validation cohort made up of 120 different subjects was used. Among approximately 370 genotyped donors of the cohort, an average of around 250,000 unique TCR beta nucleotide sequences was sequenced per donor, of which 15% to 20% were non-productive. In the later analysis, no new phenotypic data were used to find candidate immune exposures; instead, reliance was placed on TCR beta sequences and their occurrence across donors. Donor age, sex, ethnicity and CMV serostatus were compiled alongside the repertoire data. An earlier analysis of 500 to 750 of the donors applied high-throughput TCR beta sequencing to assess whether each TCR beta V gene segment acted as functional or pseudogenic.

Study-level results and caveats: A later analysis found that HLA-associated TCR beta chains were more clonally expanded and had lower generation probabilities than equally common non-associated chains. In a later analysis, most CMV-associated TCR beta chains were found to appear HLA-restricted, with HLA associations seemingly driven largely by CMV exposure. Sequencing depth was assumed to be roughly uniform across donors in the presence/absence analyses, though that assumption may not hold. A later analysis associated 16,951 TCR beta sequences with specific HLA alleles at a false discovery rate of 0.05. Because counts were too low, fewer than 20 rarely observed V segments, including chromosome 9 orphons, were excluded from the earlier analysis of under 650 of the donors. Because the 87-base-pair reads could not distinguish some IMGT-functional V segments, including TRBV6-2 and TRBV6-3, those segments were excluded. A further reported finding was that TCR beta sequences accurately predicted the HLA-A and HLA-B alleles for most subjects in the first cohort. In vitro tests confirmed that a few of the cytomegalovirus-associated TCR beta chains recognize cytomegalovirus antigens. HLA typing was unavailable for some donors at each locus, so association tests used only the typed subset. A later genetic analysis associated a missense DCLRE1C variant with V-gene and J-gene trimming of TCR beta chains, and an independent cohort replicated the association. A cluster of highly shared sequence variants was judged likely to be a technical artifact of the sequencing pipeline. Cytomegalovirus status was reported to be diagnosed by the classifier with high specificity and sensitivity in both the original and validation cohorts. Linkage disequilibrium might explain the correlated functional status among segregating V segments, but an unknown experimental factor could not be ruled out. Several of the top co-occurrence clusters appeared to be linked to parvovirus B19, influenza, CMV and Epstein-Barr virus, according to a later analysis. This cohort had only TCR beta chains sequenced, and the lack of alpha or paired-chain data limited which features could be detected. Most TCR sequences were observed very rarely across donors, whereas some public TCRs were present in many individuals. A total of about 180 TCR beta chains were listed by the study as associated with cytomegalovirus. In a later analysis, the rate of TCR association differed among HLA loci, with DRB1 alleles having the most associated TCRs and HLA-C alleles having the fewest. In an earlier analysis of roughly 500 of the donors, most TCR beta V segments appeared in productive rearrangements about 87% or about 30% of the time, broadly matching IMGT annotations. In a later genetic analysis, fewer N-insertions in productive TCRs were reported among donors in an Asian-associated ancestry cluster than the roughly 700-donor mean. It was suggested by the authors that the approach could potentially be generalized to other disease states and immunological phenotypes. When HLA alleles, especially DR and DQ, strongly co-occurred, TCR associations were difficult to assign to individual alleles. Immune exposure information for the cohort was limited to CMV serostatus.

The library came from the immunoSEQ multiplex PCR assay. A mixture of 60 forward primers for TCR Vbeta segments and 13 reverse primers for TCR Jbeta segments was used in the multiplex PCR. A multiplex PCR assay on genomic DNA amplified the CDR3 region of rearranged TCR beta genes. On the Illumina HiSeq System, the amplified TCR beta libraries were sequenced as 87-base-pair reads. As for how the authors treated the data: A later analysis counted about 80 million unique TCR beta chains across the roughly 700 repertoires, and approximately 11 million of these chains were shared by at least two donors. A nearest-neighbor algorithm error-corrected the raw reads and collapsed the reads into unique sequences, merging closely related sequences to remove PCR and sequencing errors. CDR3 sequences were aligned to IMGT reference sequences to assign V, D and J gene segments. For a sequence to be retained, a match of at least six nucleotides was required to both a V gene segment and a J gene segment. A rearrangement was called productive if the CDR3 had no stop codons and remained in frame with V and J, and every other rearrangement was called non-productive. Following IMGT convention, CDR3 was defined as the stretch from the second conserved V-encoded cysteine to the conserved J-encoded phenylalanine. Sequences without an unambiguous match to a single V gene segment were excluded from the earlier analysis of over 500 of the donors. In an earlier analysis of 500 to 750 of the donors, V segments were called functional above 56.7% productive rearrangements and were called segregating when the between-donor standard deviation exceeded 5%. A statistical classification framework was built to diagnose cytomegalovirus status from the catalog of TCR beta chain sequences. A later analysis assigned V and J genes by comparing TCR nucleotide sequences with IMGT/GENE-DB human TR gene sequences. The TCRdist pipeline was used in a later analysis to assign CDR3 sequences and most-parsimonious VDJ recombination scenarios. In a later analysis, each TCR beta chain was defined by its CDR3 amino acid sequence together with its V-gene family, and reads lacking a unique V-gene family were excluded. In a later analysis, a few hundred highly shared, low-generation-probability nucleotide sequences were removed to address suspected cross-contamination and a sequencing artifact. A later analysis calculated a clonal expansion index for each public chain from normalized within-repertoire ranks of inferred template counts. In a later analysis, generation probabilities were computed using a VDJ recombination model fitted to out-of-frame rearrangements, and the results were checked against IGoR. In a later analysis, hypergeometric tests were used to score TCR-TCR, TCR-HLA and TCR-CMV co-occurrence, with a repertoire-size bias correction applied to TCR pairs. False discovery rates were estimated in a later analysis by permuting HLA or CMV assignments 20 times. In a later analysis, co-occurring TCRs were grouped with DBSCAN, and TCRdist sequence similarity was added when clustering was performed within HLA-allele-positive subsets. Repertoires with fewer than 30,000 or more than 120,000 public chains were left out of co-occurrence clustering, as were a handful of repertoires with anomalous nucleotide sharing. TCRdb took this table from immuneACCESS and kept in-frame rearrangements with V and J called. Such tables lack part of the clones; where checked against another copy, unresolved V genes explain under half of the gap, and the rest is unexplained. V and J calls and clone size come straight from that table; D and trimming were deduced from the DNA. The data table for this sample lists 30,000 to 50,000 clones. The top ten hold approximately 3% of the sample.

The cohort comprised more than 550 healthy bone marrow donors. Cohort members were all nominally healthy when sampled, although unrecorded immune exposures were likely present. The donor tested CMV seropositive and was one of the 289 seropositive cohort members. Every donor gave a peripheral blood sample, and the peripheral blood mononuclear cells from that sample were used for TCR beta sequencing. Genomic DNA was extracted from the blood cell samples with the Qiagen DNeasy Blood Extraction Kit. The CDR3 spans 15 residues, from the cysteine through the phenylalanine. Only the CDR3 DNA stays, 45 bases, in frame from base 1. CDR1 and CDR2 are read off the germline V gene as SQVTM and ANQGSEA. V and J lose 5 bases and 4 bases, and a span of 18 bases separates them.

The TCR originated in a woman between 25 and 40 years old in good health and CMV-seropositive. The sequencing input was PBMCs. The chain is assembled from TRBV29-1 and TRBJ2-1; TRBD2 is a weak D gene call, 5 bases matching. The DNA reads TGCAGCGTTCAACGGACCGAGGGCGATTACAATGAGCAGTTCTTC. Its protein is CSVQRTEGDYNEQFF.